This TCR gamma chain was retrieved from a study of gamma-delta chains in newborns, infants, children. As for the study in general: Microbial exposure reportedly drives polyclonal innate γδ T cell expansion after birth.

The CDR3 totals 26 residues. Germline lookup yields CDR1 GITISATS and CDR2 ISYDGTV (reference sequence). This clone was detected once. TCRdb re-called the reads using CATT. This table lists 90 to 100 gamma-chain clones. No J gene was called, and the V gene is TRGV9. The origin of this receptor is a child who received the measles vaccine. This table probably holds off-target reads from a library built for another chain. Sample: blood. The DNA for the CDR3 is TGTGCCTGTGACCGGGTGGCTTCCTACGTCTTTACTGGGGGATACGCCATCGTGATTGAGACAGCACAACTCTTCTTT. Its protein product is CACDRVASYVFTGGYAIVIETAQLFF.